This TCR beta chain was identified during a study of CD8 T cells in Susac syndrome. Germline V gives CDR1 DFQATT, CDR2 SNEGSKA (reference sequence). CDR3 length: 20 residues. Trimming at V came to 5 bases and at J to 0 bases, leaving 22 bases not matched to a gene. About 0.5 to 1 ug RNA was reverse transcribed with random hexamers. MiXCR, applied by TCRdb to the immunoSEQ multiplex PCR reads, yields one record per CDR3 protein. The table records about 76,000 distinct CDR3 sequences, 91% of them present only once. Sequencing was performed on CD8+ T cells from PBMCs. This chain uses TRBV20-1 with TRBJ2-7, with 10 bases aligning to TRBD1. The sequence came from a human donor with multiple sclerosis. CDR3 sequence reads: CSALDTFTTGGPPSSYEQYF. CDR3 nucleotides: TGCAGTGCTTTGGATACCTTTACGACAGGGGGCCCCCCTAGCTCCTACGAGCAGTACTTC.